The clone carrying this T cell receptor (beta chain) was detected many times. The authors built TCR beta libraries using iRepertoire HTBI primers and Arm-PCR of CDR3 regions. TCRdb processed the multiplex PCR reads anew with MiXCR; each CDR3 protein has one entry. The data hold roughly 520,000 distinct CDR3 sequences, with about 11% observed a single time. The sample's time point: newly diagnosed GD, antithyroid drugs for less than 3 months. Preparation of the TCR library used RNA extracted from PBMCs. The data derive from a study of regulatory T cells in long-lasting Graves disease. The data were also submitted as part of a second study, on T cells in Graves' hyperthyroidism and ophthalmopathy.

This specimen was peripheral blood mononuclear cells (PBMCs), taken at new diagnosis, from a patient treated with antithyroid drugs. The clonotype originates from a woman in her twenties or thirties with Graves disease.

The CDR3 loop is CASSLVDSAEQYF. CDR3 nucleotide sequence: TGTGCCAGCAGCTTAGTAGATAGCGCCGAGCAGTACTTC. This chain uses TRBV11-2 with TRBJ2-7, with D possibly matching TRBD2 (5 bases). The length of the CDR3 is 13 residues. CDR1 SGHAT and CDR2 FQNNGV come from the germline V gene. V was trimmed by 1 base and J by 6 bases, leaving 10 bases between them.